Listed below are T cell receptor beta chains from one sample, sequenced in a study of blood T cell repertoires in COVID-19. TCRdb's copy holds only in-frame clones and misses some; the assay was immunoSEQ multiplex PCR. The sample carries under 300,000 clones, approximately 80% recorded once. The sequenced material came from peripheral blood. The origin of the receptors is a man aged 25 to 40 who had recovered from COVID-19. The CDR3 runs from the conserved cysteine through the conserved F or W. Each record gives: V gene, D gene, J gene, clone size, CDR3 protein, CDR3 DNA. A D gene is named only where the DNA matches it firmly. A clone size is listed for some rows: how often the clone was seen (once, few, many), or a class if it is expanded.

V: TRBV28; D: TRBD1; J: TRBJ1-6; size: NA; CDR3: CASSLGQAPSSYNSPLHF; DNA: TGTGCCAGCAGTTTAGGACAGGCCCCGAGCTCCTATAATTCACCCCTCCACTTT
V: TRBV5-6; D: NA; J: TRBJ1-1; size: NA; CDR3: CASSLVEVGTEAFF; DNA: TGTGCCAGCAGCTTGGTGGAGGTAGGCACTGAAGCTTTCTTT
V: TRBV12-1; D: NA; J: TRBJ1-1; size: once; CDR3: CASSFAREWTEAFF; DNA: TGTGCCAGCAGCTTTGCTCGGGAATGGACTGAAGCTTTCTTT
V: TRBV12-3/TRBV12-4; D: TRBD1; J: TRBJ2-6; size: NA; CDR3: CASRETGGEVLTF; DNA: TGTGCCAGCAGGGAGACAGGGGGGGAAGTCCTGACTTTC
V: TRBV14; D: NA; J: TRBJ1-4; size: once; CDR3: CASSQEVRELWHEKLFF; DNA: TGTGCCAGCAGCCAAGAGGTTCGGGAACTGTGGCATGAAAAACTGTTTTTT
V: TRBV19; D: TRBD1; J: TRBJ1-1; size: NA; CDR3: CATGTGWDTEAFF; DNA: TGTGCCACCGGGACAGGGTGGGACACTGAAGCTTTCTTT
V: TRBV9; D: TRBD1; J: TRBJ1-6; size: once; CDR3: CASSGSRGNSPLHF; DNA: TGTGCCAGCAGCGGGTCCAGGGGGAATTCACCCCTCCACTTT
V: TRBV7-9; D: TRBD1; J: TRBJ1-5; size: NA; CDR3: CASSLGQGELSPQHF; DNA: TGTGCCAGCAGCTTAGGACAGGGAGAGCTCAGCCCCCAGCATTTT
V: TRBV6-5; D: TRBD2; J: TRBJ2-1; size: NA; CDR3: CASLLYSGGANEQFF; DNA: TGTGCCAGCTTGCTTTATAGCGGGGGGGCGAATGAGCAGTTCTTC
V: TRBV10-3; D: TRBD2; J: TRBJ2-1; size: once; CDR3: CAISEGLAVIQFF; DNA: TGTGCCATCAGTGAGGGACTAGCGGTGATTCAGTTCTTC
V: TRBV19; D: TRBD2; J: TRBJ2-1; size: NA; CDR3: CASSILKTSGYNEQFF; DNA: TGTGCCAGTAGTATACTGAAGACTAGCGGTTACAATGAGCAGTTCTTC
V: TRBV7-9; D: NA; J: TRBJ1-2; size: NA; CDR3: CASSAPQGGYTF; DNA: TGTGCCAGCAGCGCCCCCCAGGGCGGCTACACCTTC
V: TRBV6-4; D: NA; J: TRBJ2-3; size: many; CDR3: CASSESSTDTQYF; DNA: TGTGCCAGCAGTGAATCTAGCACAGATACGCAGTATTTT
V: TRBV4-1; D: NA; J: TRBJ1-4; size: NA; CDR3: CASSQDWEGQGLGEKLFF; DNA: TGCGCCAGCAGCCAAGATTGGGAGGGGCAGGGGTTGGGCGAAAAACTGTTTTTT
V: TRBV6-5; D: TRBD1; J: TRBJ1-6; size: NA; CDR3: CASNYGQGRSPLHF; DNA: TGTGCCAGCAACTACGGACAGGGACGTTCACCCCTCCACTTT
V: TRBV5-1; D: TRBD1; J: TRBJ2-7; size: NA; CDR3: CASSGDSSYEQYF; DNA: TGCGCCAGCAGTGGGGACAGCTCCTACGAGCAGTACTTC
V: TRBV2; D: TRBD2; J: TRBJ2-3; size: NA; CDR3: CASAPSSGGADTQYF; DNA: TGTGCCAGCGCCCCATCTAGCGGGGGGGCCGATACGCAGTATTTT
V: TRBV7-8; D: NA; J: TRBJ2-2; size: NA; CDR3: CASSLVSAAYTGELFF; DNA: TGTGCCAGCAGCTTAGTGTCGGCAGCGTACACCGGGGAGCTGTTTTTT
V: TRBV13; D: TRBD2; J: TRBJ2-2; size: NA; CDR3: CASKGPGGNTGELFF; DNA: TGTGCCAGTAAAGGCCCGGGGGGTAACACCGGGGAGCTGTTTTTT
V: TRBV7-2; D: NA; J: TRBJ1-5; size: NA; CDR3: CASSFGNRNQPQHF; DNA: TGTGCCAGCAGCTTCGGGAATAGGAATCAGCCCCAGCATTTT
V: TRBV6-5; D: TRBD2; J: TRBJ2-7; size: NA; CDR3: CASRGRDGAYEQYF; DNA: TGTGCCAGCAGAGGGAGGGACGGAGCCTACGAGCAGTACTTC
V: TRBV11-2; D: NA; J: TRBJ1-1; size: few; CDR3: CASSLKGVYPRTEAFF; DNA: TGTGCCAGCAGCTTAAAAGGTGTCTACCCGAGGACTGAAGCTTTCTTT
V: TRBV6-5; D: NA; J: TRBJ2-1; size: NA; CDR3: CASSSTWNEQFF; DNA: TGTGCCAGCAGTTCTACGTGGAATGAGCAGTTCTTC
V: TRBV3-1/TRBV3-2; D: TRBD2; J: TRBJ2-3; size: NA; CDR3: CASSQDRTSGGSTDTQYF; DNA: TGTGCCAGCAGCCAAGATAGGACCAGCGGGGGGAGCACAGATACGCAGTATTTT
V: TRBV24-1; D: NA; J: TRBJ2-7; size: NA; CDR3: CATSEFRDCNYEQYF; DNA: TGTGCCACCAGTGAATTCCGGGACTGCAACTACGAGCAGTACTTC